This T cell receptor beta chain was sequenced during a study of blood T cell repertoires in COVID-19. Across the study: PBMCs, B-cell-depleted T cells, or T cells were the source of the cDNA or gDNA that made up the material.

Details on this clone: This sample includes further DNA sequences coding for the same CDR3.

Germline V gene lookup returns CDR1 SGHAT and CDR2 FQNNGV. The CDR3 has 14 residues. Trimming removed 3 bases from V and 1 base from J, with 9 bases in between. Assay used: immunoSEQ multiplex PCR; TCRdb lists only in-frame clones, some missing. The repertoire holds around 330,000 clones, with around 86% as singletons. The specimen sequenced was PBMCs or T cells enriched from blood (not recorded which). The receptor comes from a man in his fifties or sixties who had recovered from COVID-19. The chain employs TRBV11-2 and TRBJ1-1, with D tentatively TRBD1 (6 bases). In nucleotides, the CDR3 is TGTGCCAGCAGCTTGTCGACAGGGAACACTGAAGCTTTCTTT. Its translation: CASSLSTGNTEAFF.